Below, 29 T cell receptor beta chains from the same sample are listed, as sequenced in a study of siplizumab effects on memory and regulatory T cells. Clones were sequenced by immunoSEQ multiplex PCR, and TCRdb holds only the in-frame ones, with some missing. Counted here are about 120,000 clones, around 94% occurring once; the ten biggest clones make up under 2%. Sequencing used non-Treg CD4+ T cells sorted from blood. The receptors were gathered from a human donor in good health.

In its sample, this clone was seen once. The chain links TRBV5-6 to TRBJ2-7; D call uncertain. The germline CDR1 and CDR2 sequences are SGHDT and YYEEEE. This CDR3 region has 12 residues. V dropped 2 bases and J dropped 6 bases, with 9 bases sitting between them. The CDR3 coding sequence is TGTGCCAGCAGCTTTATAAGGTTCGAGCAGTACTTC. It is translated as CASSFIRFEQYF.

The rearrangement links TRBV2 to TRBJ1-2, with D unresolved. The ends were cut back, 1 base at V and 0 bases at J, with 3 bases in the middle. The CDR3 extends over 13 amino acids. The germline V gene encodes CDR1 SNHLY and CDR2 FYNNEI. CDR3 bases: TGTGCCAGCAGTGAAGGGCCTAACTATGGCTACACCTTC. This codes for CASSEGPNYGYTF. The complete variable domain, with remaining parts taken from reference TRBV2 and TRBJ1-2, reads EPEVTQTPSHQVTQMGQEVILRCVPISNHLYFYWYRQILGQKVEFLVSFYNNEISEKSEIFDDQFSVERPDGSNFTLKIRSTKLEDSAMYFCASSEGPNYGYTFGSGTRLTVV.

The rearrangement uses TRBV6-1 and TRBJ1-1; 8 bases line up with TRBD1. The CDR3 runs 19 residues. V was pared by 4 bases and J by 1 base, with 17 bases of the junction left unmatched. Germline CDR1 and CDR2: MNHNS and SASEGT. The CDR3 DNA follows: TGTGCCAGCAGTGGATCGGGACAGGTTTTTTTGATATGGAACACTGAAGCTTTCTTT. Residues: CASSGSGQVFLIWNTEAFF.

The chain combines TRBV11-2 with TRBJ2-1; D is unresolved. This CDR3 has 13 amino acids. The V gene lost 3 bases and the J gene lost 0 bases, with 3 bases spanning the gap. The germline V gene has CDR1 SGHAT and CDR2 FQNNGV. This chain's CDR3 is CASSFSSYNEQFF. CDR3 sequence (DNA): TGTGCCAGCAGCTTCAGCTCCTACAATGAGCAGTTCTTC.

The chain is built from TRBV7-8 and TRBJ1-1, with D perhaps TRBD1 (5 bases). The V gene's germline CDR1 is SGHVS and CDR2 FQNEAQ. The CDR3 consists of 13 residues. Trimming left V 1 base short and J 10 bases short, with 13 bases between. The CDR3 spells CASSLGGYEGAFF. CDR3 bases: TGTGCCAGCAGCTTAGGGGGCTACGAGGGAGCTTTCTTT.

Written as DNA, the CDR3 is TGTGCCAGCGAAGGACTAGCTTTTGGAGAGACCCAGTACTTC. It specifies CASEGLAFGETQYF. The chain carries TRBV2 and TRBJ2-5, with TRBD2 matching over 8 bases. CDR3 length: 14 amino acids. CDR1 and CDR2 from the germline V gene are SNHLY and FYNNEI. Unmatched junction bases numbered 9, after V lost 8 bases and J lost 4 bases.

The chain combines TRBV7-8 with TRBJ1-2; TRBD1 agrees at 8 bases. The germline CDR1 and CDR2 sequences are SGHVS and FQNEAQ. The V gene end was trimmed by 8 bases and the J gene end by 3 bases; junction bases not matched to a gene: 2. The CDR3 is 12 amino acids. The CDR3 loop reads CASGQGDYGYTF. The DNA for the CDR3 is TGTGCCAGCGGACAGGGTGACTATGGCTACACCTTC.

The chain is built from TRBV7-3 and TRBJ1-2; perhaps TRBD1 as D (6 bases). In germline, CDR1 is SGHTA, CDR2 FQGTGA. V lost 2 bases and J lost 6, with 10 bases in between. This CDR3 is 13 amino acids long. The CDR3 spells CASSLSGTNGYTF. The CDR3 DNA reads TGTGCCAGCAGCTTATCCGGGACAAATGGCTACACCTTC.

This clone has only one observation. This sequence joins TRBV5-6 and TRBJ1-2; perhaps TRBD1 as D (6 bases). CDR1 is SGHDT, CDR2 YYEEEE, per germline. The V and J ends lost 3 bases and 5 bases respectively, with 23 bases between them. The CDR3 length is 17 residues. The CDR3 region is CASSSFQTGPIGYGYTF. CDR3 in DNA: TGTGCCAGCAGCTCCTTCCAAACAGGGCCCATAGGATATGGCTACACCTTC.

The chain joins TRBV27 to TRBJ1-1; D is unresolved. Germline assignment: CDR1 MNHEY and CDR2 SMNVEV (reference sequence). This CDR3 has 15 amino acids. V dropped 0 bases and J dropped 3 bases, with 11 bases sitting between them. CDR3 DNA sequence: TGTGCCAGCAGTTTATCCTCGGGGATTTACACTGAAGCTTTCTTT. Amino acids: CASSLSSGIYTEAFF.

The chain joins TRBV7-9 to TRBJ2-7; D call uncertain. The CDR3 sequence is 17 residues long. V lost 1 base, J lost 0 bases, and 16 bases lay in between. The germline V gene has CDR1 SEHNR and CDR2 FQNEAQ (reference sequence). The CDR3 region has the DNA TGTGCCAGCAGCTTAGTTCCGACACCCAATCCCTCCTACGAGCAGTACTTC. Its translation is CASSLVPTPNPSYEQYF.

The rearrangement uses TRBV19 and TRBJ1-2; 8 bases are shared with TRBD1. The germline gives CDR1 LNHDA, CDR2 SQIVND (reference sequence). With 3 bases clipped from V and 2 bases from J, the junction kept 5 bases outside the gene matches. CDR3 length: 15 amino acids. The CDR3, as DNA: TGTGCCAGTAGTATGGGCAGGGGGCGAAACTATGGCTACACCTTC. Encoded protein: CASSMGRGRNYGYTF. Drawing the rest from reference TRBV19 and TRBJ1-2, the complete variable domain is DGGITQSPKYLFRKEGQNVTLSCEQNLNHDAMYWYRQDPGQGLRLIYYSQIVNDFQKGDIAEGYSVSREKKESFPLTVTSAQKNPTAFYLCASSMGRGRNYGYTFGSGTRLTVV.

The rearrangement uses TRBV15 and TRBJ2-2; D is unclear. The CDR3 spans 16 residues. Germline V gene lookup returns CDR1 LNHNV and CDR2 YYDKDF (reference sequence). The V gene lost 1 base and the J gene lost 0 bases, with 9 bases spanning the gap. The CDR3 region has the DNA TGTGCCACCAGCAGAGGGAACACCGCGAACACCGGGGAGCTGTTTTTT. Its translation: CATSRGNTANTGELFF.

The chain joins TRBV27 to TRBJ2-6, with 8 positions matching TRBD1. Germline V CDR1 and CDR2: MNHEY, SMNVEV (reference sequence). The V and J ends lost 5 bases and 2 bases, in that order; junction bases with no gene match: 11. The CDR3 has 18 amino acids. The DNA of the CDR3 is TGTGCCAGCAGTCCGTGGACAGGGCAGTGGGCTGGGGCCAACGTCCTGACTTTC. Translation: CASSPWTGQWAGANVLTF.

This rearrangement joins TRBV9 to TRBJ1-2; D unresolved. V lost 1 base and J 3 bases, leaving 7 bases between the germline ends. The CDR3 length is 13 residues. Germline CDR1 reads SGDLS; CDR2 reads YYNGEE. The CDR3 sequence is CASSVQEYYGYTF. The CDR3 coding sequence is TGTGCCAGCAGCGTACAGGAGTACTATGGCTACACCTTC.

J is TRBJ1-1 and V is TRBV30; no clear D. CDR3 size: 11 residues. Trimming took off 7 bases at V and 2 bases at J, with 8 bases between the two ends. Germline assignment: CDR1 GTSNPN and CDR2 SVGIG (reference sequence). This CDR3 is CASSLNTEAFF. The CDR3 DNA reads as TGTGCCTCCTCCCTAAACACTGAAGCTTTCTTT.

The CDR3: CAWSVFQEGGYTF. CDR3 nucleotide sequence: TGTGCCTGGAGTGTATTTCAGGAGGGGGGCTACACCTTC. This chain connects TRBV30 to TRBJ1-2; TRBD1 might be the D (5 bases). Trimming removed 0 bases from V and 8 bases from J, with 13 bases in between. This CDR3 spans 13 amino acids. The germline CDR1 and CDR2 sequences are GTSNPN and SVGIG (reference sequence).

The gene calls are TRBV7-3 and TRBJ2-3, with TRBD1 identical over 7 bases. The CDR3 runs to 15 residues. V dropped 5 bases and J dropped 4; count of bases not matched to a gene: 9. Germline loops: CDR1 SGHTA, CDR2 FQGTGA. The CDR3 reads CASSGGRGTSDTQYF. In DNA, the CDR3 is TGTGCCAGCAGCGGGGGCAGGGGGACCTCAGATACGCAGTATTTT.

The V gene is TRBV15, the J gene TRBJ2-1, with 8 positions matching TRBD2. The CDR3 contains 13 residues. Per the germline V gene, CDR1 is LNHNV and CDR2 is YYDKDF (reference sequence). The trim removed 4 bases at V and 10 bases at J, leaving 6 bases unmatched. CDR3: CATSNLAGREQFF. The CDR3 bases are TGTGCCACCAGCAATTTAGCGGGAAGGGAGCAGTTCTTC. Based on the CDR3 plus reference TRBV15 and TRBJ2-1, the full variable domain is DAMVIQNPRYQVTQFGKPVTLSCSQTLNHNVMYWYQQKSSQAPKLLFHYYDKDFNNEADTPDNFQSRRPNTSFCFLDIRSPGLGDTAMYLCATSNLAGREQFFGPGTRLTVL.

The J gene is TRBJ2-1, the V gene TRBV5-6; TRBD2 agrees at 9 bases. Germline values: CDR1 SGHDT, CDR2 YYEEEE. V shed 2 bases, J shed 4 bases, and the junction held 4 bases outside the gene matches. CDR3 size: 15 residues. The CDR3 reads CASSLAGGLYNEQFF. CDR3 nucleotides: TGTGCCAGCAGCTTAGCGGGAGGTTTGTACAATGAGCAGTTCTTC.

The chain uses TRBV5-6 and TRBJ2-4, with D unresolved. In germline, CDR1 is SGHDT, CDR2 YYEEEE. The germline V and J ends were trimmed by 0 bases and 7 bases, with 20 bases remaining between them. There are 17 residues in the CDR3. CDR3: CASSLVFSLALFNIQYF. The CDR3 nucleotides are TGTGCCAGCAGCTTGGTTTTCTCCTTGGCCCTTTTTAACATTCAGTACTTC.

The table lists this clone with a count of one. The rearrangement links TRBV5-6 to TRBJ2-2; 9 nucleotides match TRBD2. V dropped 6 bases and J dropped 4; count of bases not matched to a gene: 13. Per germline, CDR1 SGHDT and CDR2 YYEEEE. The CDR3 runs 17 residues. CDR3 region: CASNWAGGFGSTGELFF. CDR3 DNA sequence: TGTGCCAGCAATTGGGCGGGAGGGTTCGGAAGCACCGGGGAGCTGTTTTTT. Supplemented by reference TRBV5-6 and TRBJ2-2, the full variable domain reads DAGVTQSPTHLIKTRGQQVTLRCSPKSGHDTVSWYQQALGQGPQFIFQYYEEEERQRGNFPDRFSGHQFPNYSSELNVNALLLGDSALYLCASNWAGGFGSTGELFFGEGSRLTVL.

The chain is built from TRBV28 and TRBJ2-5; 14 bases are a match to TRBD2. J lost 3 bases, V lost 2 bases, and 5 bases had no gene match. From germline, CDR1 is MDHEN and CDR2 SYDVKM. The CDR3 runs to 17 residues. CDR3 protein: CASSLPGTSGRKETQYF. The DNA for the CDR3 is TGTGCCAGCAGTTTACCCGGGACTAGCGGGAGAAAAGAGACCCAGTACTTC.

The chain recombines TRBV5-1 with TRBJ1-4; 7 nucleotides agree with TRBD1. Unmatched junction bases numbered 5, after V lost 3 bases and J lost 6 bases. The length of the CDR3 is 14 residues. Per germline, CDR1 SGHRS and CDR2 YFSETQ. CDR3 amino acids: CASSSGQTYEKLFF. The DNA of the CDR3 is TGCGCCAGCAGCTCGGGACAGACTTATGAAAAACTGTTTTTT. The whole variable domain, filled in from reference TRBV5-1 and TRBJ1-4, reads KAGVTQTPRYLIKTRGQQVTLSCSPISGHRSVSWYQQTPGQGLQFLFEYFSETQRNKGNFPGRFSGRQFSNSRSEMNVSTLELGDSALYLCASSSGQTYEKLFFGSGTQLSVL.

This chain links TRBV30 with TRBJ1-5; unclear D gene. Germline V gives CDR1 GTSNPN, CDR2 SVGIG (reference sequence). The CDR3 loop spans 14 amino acids. V lost 0 bases and J 4 bases, leaving 10 bases between the germline ends. The CDR3 nucleotides read TGTGCCTGGAGTGTTAGAGGAGGAAATCAGCCCCAGCATTTT. Translation: CAWSVRGGNQPQHF.

This chain connects TRBV9 to TRBJ2-1; D unresolved. CDR3 size: 14 residues. CDR1 and CDR2 (germline): SGDLS, YYNGEE. V was clipped by 0 bases and J by 7 bases, with 11 bases between them. CDR3 sequence: CASSVAPGRNEQFF. In DNA, the CDR3 is TGTGCCAGCAGCGTAGCCCCTGGTCGTAATGAGCAGTTCTTC. The full variable domain, rest sourced from reference TRBV9 and TRBJ2-1, is DSGVTQTPKHLITATGQRVTLRCSPRSGDLSVYWYQQSLDQGLQFLIQYYNGEERAKGNILERFSAQQFPDLHSELNLSSLELGDSALYFCASSVAPGRNEQFFGPGTRLTVL.

The chain carries TRBV5-1 and TRBJ2-3, with D possibly being TRBD1 (6 bases). Germline V CDR1 and CDR2: SGHRS, YFSETQ. CDR3 length: 14 residues. Between the trimmed V and J ends, which lost 4 bases and 0 bases, there was a span of 9 bases. The CDR3 loop reads CASSDQGSTDTQYF. The CDR3 DNA reads as TGCGCCAGCAGCGACCAGGGGAGCACAGATACGCAGTATTTT. The full variable domain, with the rest looked up from reference TRBV5-1 and TRBJ2-3, is KAGVTQTPRYLIKTRGQQVTLSCSPISGHRSVSWYQQTPGQGLQFLFEYFSETQRNKGNFPGRFSGRQFSNSRSEMNVSTLELGDSALYLCASSDQGSTDTQYFGPGTRLTVL.

The genes are TRBV18 and TRBJ2-1; the match to TRBD2 covers 8 bases. Germline V gene data show CDR1 as KGHSH and CDR2 as LQKENI. This CDR3 spans 15 amino acids. V lost 0 bases, J lost 8 bases, and 6 bases stayed unmatched. This chain's CDR3 is CASSPPSGSEYEQFF. The CDR3 region has the DNA TGTGCCAGCTCACCACCCAGCGGGAGCGAGTATGAGCAGTTCTTC.

This clone was recorded once. V is TRBV2 and J is TRBJ1-3, with D possibly TRBD1 on 6 matching bases. Trimming pared 7 bases from V and 5 bases from J, leaving 15 bases between. In germline, CDR1 is SNHLY, CDR2 FYNNEI. This CDR3 has 14 amino acids. This CDR3 is CASNVEQGRNTIYF. The CDR3 nucleotides read TGTGCCAGCAATGTGGAGCAGGGGAGAAACACCATATATTTT.